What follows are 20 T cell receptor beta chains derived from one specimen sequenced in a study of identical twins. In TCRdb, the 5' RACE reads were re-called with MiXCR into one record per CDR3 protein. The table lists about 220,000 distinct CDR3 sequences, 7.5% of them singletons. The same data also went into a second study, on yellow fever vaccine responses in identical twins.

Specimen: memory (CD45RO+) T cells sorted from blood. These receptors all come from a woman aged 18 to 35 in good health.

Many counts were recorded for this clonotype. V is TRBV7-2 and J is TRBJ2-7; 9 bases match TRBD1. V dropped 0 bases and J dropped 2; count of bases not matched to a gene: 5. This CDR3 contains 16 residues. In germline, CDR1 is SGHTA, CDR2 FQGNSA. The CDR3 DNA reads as TGTGCCAGCAGCTTAGCAATGGGACAGGGCCCCTACGAGCAGTACTTC. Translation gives CASSLAMGQGPYEQYF.

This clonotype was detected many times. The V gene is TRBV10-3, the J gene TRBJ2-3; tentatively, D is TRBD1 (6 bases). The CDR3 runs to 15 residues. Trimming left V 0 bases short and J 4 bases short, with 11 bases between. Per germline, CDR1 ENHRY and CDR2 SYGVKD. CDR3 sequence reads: CAISESTGGADTQYF. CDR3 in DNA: TGTGCCATCAGTGAGTCGACAGGTGGGGCAGATACGCAGTATTTT.

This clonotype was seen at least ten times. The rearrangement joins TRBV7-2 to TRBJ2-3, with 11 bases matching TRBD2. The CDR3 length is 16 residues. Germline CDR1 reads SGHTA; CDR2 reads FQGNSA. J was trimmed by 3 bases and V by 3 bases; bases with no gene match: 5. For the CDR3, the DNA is TGTGCCAGCAGCTTGACTAGCGGGACTTTGACAGATACGCAGTATTTT. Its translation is CASSLTSGTLTDTQYF.

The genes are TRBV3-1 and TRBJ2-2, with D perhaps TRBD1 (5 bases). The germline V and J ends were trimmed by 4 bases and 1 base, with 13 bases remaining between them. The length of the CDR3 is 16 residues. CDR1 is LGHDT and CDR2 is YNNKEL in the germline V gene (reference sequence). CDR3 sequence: CASSPRTSRNTGELFF. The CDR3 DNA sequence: TGTGCCAGCAGCCCGAGGACAAGCCGGAACACCGGGGAGCTGTTTTTT.

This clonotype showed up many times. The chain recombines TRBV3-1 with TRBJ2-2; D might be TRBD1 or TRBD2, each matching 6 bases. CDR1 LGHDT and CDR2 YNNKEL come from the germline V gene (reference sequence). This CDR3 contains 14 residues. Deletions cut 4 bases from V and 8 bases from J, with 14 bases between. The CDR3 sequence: CASSRERGAGELFF. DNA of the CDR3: TGTGCCAGCAGCCGGGAAAGGGGGGCTGGGGAGCTGTTTTTT.

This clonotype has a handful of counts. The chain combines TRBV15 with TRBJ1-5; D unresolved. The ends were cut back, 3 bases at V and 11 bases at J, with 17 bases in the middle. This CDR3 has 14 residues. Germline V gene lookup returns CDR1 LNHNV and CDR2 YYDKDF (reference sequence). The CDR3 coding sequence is TGTGCCACCAGCAGCCCGGGCAGTGGGCGTTCCCAGCATTTT. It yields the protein CATSSPGSGRSQHF.

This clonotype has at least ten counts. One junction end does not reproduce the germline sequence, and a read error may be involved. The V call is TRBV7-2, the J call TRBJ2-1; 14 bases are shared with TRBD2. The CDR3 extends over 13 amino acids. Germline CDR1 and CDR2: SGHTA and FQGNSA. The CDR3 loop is CASSLMGLAGANF. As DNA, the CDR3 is TGTGCCAGCAGCTTAATGGGACTAGCGGGGGCGAACTTC.

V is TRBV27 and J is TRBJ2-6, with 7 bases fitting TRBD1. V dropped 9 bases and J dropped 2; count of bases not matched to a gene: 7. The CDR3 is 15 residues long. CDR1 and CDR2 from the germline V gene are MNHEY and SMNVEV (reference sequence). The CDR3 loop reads CASGYTGAGANVLTF. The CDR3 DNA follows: TGTGCCAGTGGTTACACAGGGGCTGGGGCCAACGTCCTGACTTTC.

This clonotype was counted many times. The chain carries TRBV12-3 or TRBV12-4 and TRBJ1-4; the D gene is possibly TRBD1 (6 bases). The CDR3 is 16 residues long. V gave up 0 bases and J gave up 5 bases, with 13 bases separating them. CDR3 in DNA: TGTGCCAGCAGTTTAGCACAGGGACCCCTGAATGAAAAACTGTTTTTT. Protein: CASSLAQGPLNEKLFF.

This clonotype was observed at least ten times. The chain's CDR3 is CASSQRGVGTQYF. CDR3 coding DNA: TGTGCCAGCAGCCAACGGGGAGTAGGTACGCAGTATTTT. The rearrangement joins TRBV14 to TRBJ2-3; D may be TRBD2 (5 bases). The CDR3 totals 13 residues. Per the germline V gene, CDR1 is SGHDN and CDR2 is FVKESK. V was trimmed by 2 bases and J by 8 bases, leaving 11 bases between them.

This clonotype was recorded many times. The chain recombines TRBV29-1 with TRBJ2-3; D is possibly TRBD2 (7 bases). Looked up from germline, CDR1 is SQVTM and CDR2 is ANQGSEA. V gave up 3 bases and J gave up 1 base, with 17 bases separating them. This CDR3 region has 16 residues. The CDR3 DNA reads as TGCAGCGTTGATAGTATCAGGGGAGGGGGCACAGATACGCAGTATTTT. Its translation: CSVDSIRGGGTDTQYF.

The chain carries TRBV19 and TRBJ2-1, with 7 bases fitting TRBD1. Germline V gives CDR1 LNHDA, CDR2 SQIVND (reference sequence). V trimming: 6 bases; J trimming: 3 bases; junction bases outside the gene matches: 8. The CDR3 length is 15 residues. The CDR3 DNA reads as TGTGCCAGTAGCCTTGACAGGACAGGCTACAATGAGCAGTTCTTC. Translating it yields CASSLDRTGYNEQFF.

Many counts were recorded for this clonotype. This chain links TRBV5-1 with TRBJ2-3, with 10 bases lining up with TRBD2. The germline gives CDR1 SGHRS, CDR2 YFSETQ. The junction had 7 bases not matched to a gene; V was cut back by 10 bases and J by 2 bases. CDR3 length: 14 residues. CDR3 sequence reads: CASRTSGFTDTQYF. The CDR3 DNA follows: TGCGCCTCTAGGACTAGCGGCTTCACAGATACGCAGTATTTT.

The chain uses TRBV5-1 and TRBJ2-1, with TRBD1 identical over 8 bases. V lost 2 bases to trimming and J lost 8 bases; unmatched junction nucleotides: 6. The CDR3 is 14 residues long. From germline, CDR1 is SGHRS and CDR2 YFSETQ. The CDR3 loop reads CASSLAGTGHEQFF. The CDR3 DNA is TGCGCCAGCAGCTTAGCCGGGACAGGTCATGAGCAGTTCTTC.

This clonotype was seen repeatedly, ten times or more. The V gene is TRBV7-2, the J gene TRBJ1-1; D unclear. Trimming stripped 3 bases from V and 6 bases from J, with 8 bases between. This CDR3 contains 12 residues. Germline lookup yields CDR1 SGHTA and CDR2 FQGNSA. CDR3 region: CASSFLGAEAFF. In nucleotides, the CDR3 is TGTGCCAGCAGCTTCCTAGGAGCTGAAGCTTTCTTT.

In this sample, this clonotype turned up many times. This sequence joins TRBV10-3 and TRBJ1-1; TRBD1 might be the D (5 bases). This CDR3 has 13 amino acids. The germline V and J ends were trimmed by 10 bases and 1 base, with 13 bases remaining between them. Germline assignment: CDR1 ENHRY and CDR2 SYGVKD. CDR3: CASSGRTNTEAFF. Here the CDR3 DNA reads TGTGCCAGCTCGGGACGGACGAACACTGAAGCTTTCTTT.

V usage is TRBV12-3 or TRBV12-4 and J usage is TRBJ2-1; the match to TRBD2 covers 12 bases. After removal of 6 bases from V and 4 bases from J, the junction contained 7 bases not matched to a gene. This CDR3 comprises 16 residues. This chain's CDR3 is CASSREGLAGYNEQFF. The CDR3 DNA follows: TGTGCCAGCAGCCGGGAGGGACTAGCGGGTTACAATGAGCAGTTCTTC.

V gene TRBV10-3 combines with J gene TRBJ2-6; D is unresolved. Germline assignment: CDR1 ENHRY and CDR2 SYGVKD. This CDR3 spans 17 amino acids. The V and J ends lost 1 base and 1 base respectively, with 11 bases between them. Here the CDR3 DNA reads TGTGCCATCAGTGAGTTAATGGCGATGTCTGGGGCCAACGTCCTGACTTTC. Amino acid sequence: CAISELMAMSGANVLTF.

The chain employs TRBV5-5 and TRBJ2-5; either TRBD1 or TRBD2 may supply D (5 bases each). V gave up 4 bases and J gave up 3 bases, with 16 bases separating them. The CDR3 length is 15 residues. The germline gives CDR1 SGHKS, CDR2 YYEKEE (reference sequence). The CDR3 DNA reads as TGTGCCAGCAGCGACCGGGACCGTAAGAAAGAGACCCAGTACTTC. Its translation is CASSDRDRKKETQYF.

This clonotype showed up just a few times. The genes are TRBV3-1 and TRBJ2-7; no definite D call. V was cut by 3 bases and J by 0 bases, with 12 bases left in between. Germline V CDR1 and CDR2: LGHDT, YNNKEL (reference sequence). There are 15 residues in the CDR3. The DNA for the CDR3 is TGTGCCAGCAGCCAGGCCAATAGATACTCCTACGAGCAGTACTTC. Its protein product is CASSQANRYSYEQYF.